These T cell receptor beta chains were read from a single sample in a study of cytotoxic CD8 clonotypes in ibrutinib-treated CLL. Produced via immunoSEQ multiplex PCR; TCRdb's table is partial and in-frame only. The sample shows some 140,000 clones, approximately 90% of them seen only once. The sequenced sample was PBMCs, obtained after 12 months of ibrutinib treatment. These receptors all stem from a human donor with chronic lymphocytic leukemia. Each CDR3 is given with its conserved first and last residue. A D gene is named only where the DNA matches it firmly. Size is stated for part of the rows, as once, few or many counts, or as a class when the clone is expanded.

TRBV19,TRBJ1-2,few,NA,CASSIGDYGYTF,TGTGCCAGTAGTATTGGTGACTATGGCTACACCTTC
TRBV28,TRBJ2-2,NA,NA,CASSPTQGYGSGELFF,TGTGCCAGCAGCCCGACCCAAGGTTATGGGAGCGGGGAGCTGTTTTTT
TRBV11-3,TRBJ2-7,NA,TRBD1,CASSLETSRTGRGEQYF,TGTGCCAGCAGCTTAGAAACGAGTCGGACAGGACGGGGCGAGCAGTACTTC
TRBV27,TRBJ2-1,NA,NA,CASSLFQTGHFPGEQFF,TGTGCCAGCAGTTTATTTCAAACGGGTCACTTTCCGGGTGAGCAGTTCTTC
TRBV6-6,TRBJ1-5,NA,NA,CASSRDRSNQPQHF,TGTGCCAGCAGTCGCGACAGGTCTAATCAGCCCCAGCATTTT
TRBV6-1,TRBJ1-1,NA,NA,CASREGQLNTEAFF,TGTGCCAGCAGAGAGGGACAACTGAACACTGAAGCTTTCTTT
TRBV5-1,TRBJ1-5,NA,NA,CASSLGVEGQPQHF,TGCGCCAGCAGCTTGGGGGTTGAGGGTCAGCCCCAGCATTTT
TRBV15,TRBJ2-7,few,TRBD1,CATSGRTGGLVSEQYF,TGTGCCACCAGCGGCCGGACAGGGGGTCTGGTGAGCGAGCAGTACTTC
TRBV5-1,TRBJ2-1,NA,NA,CASSFGGHNNEQFF,TGCGCCAGCAGCTTTGGGGGCCACAACAATGAGCAGTTCTTC
TRBV28,TRBJ2-2,NA,NA,CANKMTSGDETGELFF,TGTGCCAACAAGATGACATCAGGGGATGAAACCGGGGAGCTGTTTTTT
TRBV10-3,TRBJ2-7,NA,NA,CAISNPSYEQYF,TGTGCCATCTCCAATCCCTCCTACGAGCAGTACTTC
TRBV10-3,TRBJ2-5,NA,TRBD1,CATRGQGEETQYF,TGTGCCACAAGGGGACAGGGGGAAGAGACCCAGTACTTC
TRBV7-9,TRBJ2-5,once,TRBD2,CASRGSGSSETQYF,TGTGCCAGCAGGGGCAGCGGGAGTTCAGAGACCCAGTACTTC
TRBV9,TRBJ2-1,NA,NA,CASSVAGVDGEQFF,TGTGCCAGCAGCGTAGCGGGGGTAGACGGTGAGCAGTTCTTC
TRBV4-1,TRBJ1-5,once,NA,CASSQEGSGVVQPQHF,TGCGCCAGCAGCCAAGAAGGATCGGGGGTAGTACAGCCCCAGCATTTT
TRBV23-1,TRBJ1-5,once,NA,CASSQCGGLCSNQPQHF,TGCGCCAGCAGTCAATGTGGGGGACTTTGCAGCAATCAGCCCCAGCATTTT
TRBV21-1,TRBJ1-5,NA,NA,CASSSVTEQPQHF,TGTGCCAGCAGCTCCGTGACAGAGCAGCCCCAGCATTTT
TRBV7-9,TRBJ1-3,NA,NA,CASSSGTDRRYF,TGTGCCAGCAGCTCCGGGACCGACAGGAGATATTTT
TRBV27,TRBJ2-6,NA,NA,CASPTGPTASGANVLTF,TGTGCCAGCCCTACAGGGCCTACCGCCTCTGGGGCCAACGTCCTGACTTTC
TRBV9,TRBJ2-7,NA,TRBD1,CASSAGQPFEQYF,TGTGCCAGCAGCGCGGGACAGCCCTTTGAGCAGTACTTC
TRBV7-2,TRBJ1-5,NA,TRBD1,CASSPDRAQPQHF,TGTGCCAGCAGCCCAGACAGGGCACAGCCCCAGCATTTT
TRBV7-9,TRBJ2-7,NA,NA,CASSFESSYEQYF,TGTGCCAGCAGCTTTGAGTCCTCCTACGAGCAGTACTTC
TRBV7-9,TRBJ1-1,NA,NA,CASSSRFLNTEAFF,TGTGCCAGCAGCTCCCGATTTTTGAACACTGAAGCTTTCTTT
TRBV5-4,TRBJ2-2,once,NA,CASSLDDTAGELFF,TGTGCCAGCAGCCTAGACGACACGGCCGGGGAGCTGTTTTTT